The clone carrying this T cell receptor beta chain was found a few times. The same CDR3 can be traced to other DNA sequences in this sample. This sample was taken from a study of Ad26.COV2.S vaccination and SARS-CoV-2 variants. Overall study: Recipients of Ad26.COV2.S got it intramuscularly, once or twice 56 days apart.

Libraries were prepared by immunoSEQ multiplex PCR; TCRdb keeps only in-frame clonotypes and omits some of them. Seen here are around 300,000 clones, around nine tenths observed once, and the top ten hold around 11%. Noted treatment: 15 to 20 received Ad26.COV2.S at low or high dose, single or two shots; about 5 received placebo; per-sample allocation not given. The samples were gathered on day 63 after the first injection of vaccine or placebo. Per germline, CDR1 SGHTS and CDR2 YDEGEE. V was cut by 4 bases and J by 3 bases, with 10 bases left in between. The CDR3 is 13 amino acids. The chain combines TRBV5-8 with TRBJ1-1; D unclear. The TCR sequence derives from a person aged 18-65 years who received the Ad26.COV2.S COVID-19 vaccine or a placebo. The starting material was peripheral blood, obtained in a trial of Ad26.COV2.S vaccine versus placebo. The chain's CDR3 is CASSRTDYTEAFF. For the CDR3, the DNA is TGTGCCAGCAGCCGAACAGATTACACTGAAGCTTTCTTT.